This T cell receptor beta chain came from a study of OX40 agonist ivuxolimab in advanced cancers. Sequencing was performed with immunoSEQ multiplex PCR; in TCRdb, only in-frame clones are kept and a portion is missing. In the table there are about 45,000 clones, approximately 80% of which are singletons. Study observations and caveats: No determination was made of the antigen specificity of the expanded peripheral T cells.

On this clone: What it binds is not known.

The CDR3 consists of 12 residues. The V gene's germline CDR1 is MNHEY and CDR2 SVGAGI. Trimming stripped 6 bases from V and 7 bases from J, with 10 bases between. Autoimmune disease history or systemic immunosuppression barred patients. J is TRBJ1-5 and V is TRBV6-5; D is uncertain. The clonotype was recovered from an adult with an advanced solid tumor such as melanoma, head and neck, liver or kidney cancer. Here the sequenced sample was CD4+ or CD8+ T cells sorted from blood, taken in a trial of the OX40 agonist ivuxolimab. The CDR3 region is CASRDLGQPQHF. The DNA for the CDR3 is TGTGCCAGCAGGGACCTCGGGCAGCCCCAGCATTTT.